The clone carrying this T cell receptor (beta chain) was detected only once. Its antigen is unidentified. PCR used 60 Vbeta primers and 13 Jbeta primers. As processed by the authors: The count from a later analysis was some 76 million unique TCR beta chains, some 12 million of them shared. This table comes from immunoSEQ multiplex PCR, and its TCRdb copy is limited to in-frame clones, with some not included. Clonal size and the V and J genes are those of that table, whereas D and trimming came from the DNA. There are 150,000 to 180,000 clones in the sample; roughly 80% occur only once, and over 3% lies in the top ten. The data derive from a study of cytomegalovirus exposure and HLA in healthy donors. Study-wide results and caveats: Rarity marked most TCR sequences, yet some public TCRs occurred in many donors. Cytomegalovirus status was reportedly diagnosed by the classifier with high sensitivity and specificity. It was 150 to 200 TCR beta chains that were listed as cytomegalovirus-associated.

CDR1 and CDR2 from the germline V gene are GTSNPN and SVGIG (reference sequence). CDR3 length: 14 residues. V lost 7 bases and J lost 1; bases outside the gene matches: 7. The TCR was taken from a woman aged 40 to 50 in good health and CMV-seronegative. Material for sequencing was PBMCs. This chain joins TRBV30 and TRBJ2-3; TRBD2 aligns across 8 bases. CDR3 in DNA: TGTGCCTCCACTACTAGCGGAGGCACAGATACGCAGTATTTT. Amino acids: CASTTSGGTDTQYF.